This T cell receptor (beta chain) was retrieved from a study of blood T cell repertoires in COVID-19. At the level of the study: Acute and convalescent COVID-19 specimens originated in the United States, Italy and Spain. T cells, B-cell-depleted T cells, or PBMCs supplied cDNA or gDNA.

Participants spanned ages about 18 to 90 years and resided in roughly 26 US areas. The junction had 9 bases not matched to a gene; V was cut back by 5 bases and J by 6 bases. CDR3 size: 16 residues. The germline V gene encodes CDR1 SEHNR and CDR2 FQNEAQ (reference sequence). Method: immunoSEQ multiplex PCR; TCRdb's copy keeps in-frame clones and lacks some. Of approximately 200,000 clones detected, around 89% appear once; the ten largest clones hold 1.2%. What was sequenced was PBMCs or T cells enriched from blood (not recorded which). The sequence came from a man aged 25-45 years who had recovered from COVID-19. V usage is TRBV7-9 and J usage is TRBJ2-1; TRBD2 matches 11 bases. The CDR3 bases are TGTGCCAGCAGCAGGACTAGCGGGCTCTTTGGCAATGAGCAGTTCTTC. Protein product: CASSRTSGLFGNEQFF.